The rows below give T cell receptor beta chains drawn from one sample of a study of blood T cell repertoires in COVID-19. Sequenced by immunoSEQ multiplex PCR; TCRdb stores in-frame clones only, minus some. The sample yields about 250,000 clones, 88% seen once. What was sequenced was PBMCs or T cells enriched from blood (not recorded which). Receptors originate from a woman in her fifties or sixties who had recovered from COVID-19. Both conserved end residues are part of each CDR3. Each record gives: clone size, J gene, D gene, V gene, CDR3 protein, CDR3 DNA. A D gene is named only where the DNA matches it firmly. Clone size is stated in some rows and not others, as once, few, many or a class when expanded.

>NA|TRBJ1-1|NA|TRBV28
CASLVSPNLSTEAFF
TGTGCCAGCCTCGTATCTCCGAACCTTAGCACTGAAGCTTTCTTT
>NA|TRBJ2-5|TRBD1|TRBV9
CASSAGGTGWETQYF
TGTGCCAGCAGCGCCGGGGGGACAGGGTGGGAGACCCAGTACTTC
>NA|TRBJ2-7|TRBD2|TRBV25-1
CASSGIAGGAAEQYF
TGTGCCAGCAGTGGAATTGCGGGAGGTGCGGCAGAGCAGTACTTC
>NA|TRBJ2-5|NA|TRBV7-2
CASSFPARTQETQYF
TGTGCCAGCAGCTTCCCGGCGCGGACACAAGAGACCCAGTACTTC
>NA|TRBJ1-1|NA|TRBV3-1/TRBV3-2
CASSTQPGATEAFF
TGTGCCAGCAGCACTCAACCGGGTGCTACTGAAGCTTTCTTT
>NA|TRBJ2-1|NA|TRBV29-1
CSVIGGSPSEQFF
TGCAGCGTTATTGGCGGGTCCCCAAGTGAGCAGTTCTTC
>NA|TRBJ2-2|TRBD1|TRBV7-3
CASSSTGQVNTGELFF
TGTGCCAGCAGCTCGACGGGACAGGTGAACACCGGGGAGCTGTTTTTT
>NA|TRBJ2-3|TRBD2|TRBV11-2
CASSPRWAGLAGWTDTQYF
TGTGCCAGCAGCCCGAGATGGGCCGGACTAGCGGGATGGACAGATACGCAGTATTTT
>NA|TRBJ1-1|NA|TRBV27
CASSWGREAFF
TGTGCCAGCAGTTGGGGGAGGGAAGCTTTCTTT
>NA|TRBJ1-1|TRBD1|TRBV5-5
CASSLRWRDRGMSTEAFF
TGTGCCAGCAGCTTGCGTTGGAGGGACAGGGGCATGAGCACTGAAGCTTTCTTT
>once|TRBJ1-4|NA|TRBV5-5
CASSLTSPGDKKLFF
TGTGCCAGCAGCTTAACAAGCCCCGGGGATAAAAAACTGTTTTTT
>NA|TRBJ2-7|TRBD2|TRBV28
CASSRGLAGGPGEQYF
TGTGCCAGCAGTCGGGGACTAGCGGGAGGGCCCGGGGAGCAGTACTTC
>NA|TRBJ2-1|TRBD1|TRBV7-2
CASSIDRGHYNEQFF
TGTGCCAGCAGCATAGACAGGGGGCACTACAATGAGCAGTTCTTC
>NA|TRBJ1-1|TRBD1|TRBV9
CASSTGELGKAFF
TGTGCCAGCAGCACAGGGGAGCTGGGGAAGGCTTTCTTT
>few|TRBJ1-1|NA|TRBV28
CAVRGASNTEAFF
TGTGCCGTACGCGGGGCCTCGAACACTGAAGCTTTCTTT
>NA|TRBJ1-5|TRBD1|TRBV19
CASIRQGTGQGQPQHF
TGTGCCAGTATTAGACAGGGAACAGGGCAGGGACAGCCCCAGCATTTT
>NA|TRBJ2-2|NA|TRBV30
CAWSASPVTGELFF
TGTGCCTGGAGTGCTTCCCCTGTGACCGGGGAGCTGTTTTTT
>NA|TRBJ1-2|NA|TRBV3-1/TRBV3-2
CASSQSTRGAYGYTF
TGTGCCAGCAGCCAATCTACGCGGGGGGCCTATGGCTACACCTTC
>NA|TRBJ1-1|NA|TRBV28
CASSLRPSRGPTEAFF
TGTGCCAGCAGTTTAAGGCCGTCTCGGGGTCCCACTGAAGCTTTCTTT
>NA|TRBJ2-1|NA|TRBV4-3
CASSPRGSSYNEQFF
TGCGCCAGCAGCCCCCGAGGGAGCTCCTACAATGAGCAGTTCTTC
>NA|TRBJ2-7|TRBD2|TRBV24-1
CATSDPGLAGGSYF
TGTGCCACCAGTGATCCTGGACTAGCGGGAGGGTCGTACTTC
>few|TRBJ2-7|NA|TRBV7-3
CASSSYASEKEQYF
TGTGCCAGCAGCTCCTACGCTAGCGAGAAAGAGCAGTACTTC